Below, one T cell receptor (beta chain) is given with its context. The antigen is undetermined. Since a much larger clone is just one base distant, this may be a read error. Using MiXCR, TCRdb reanalyzed the PCR reads. The data contain roughly 11,000 clones, more than 25% of them singletons. The sample originates from a study of metastatic and nonmetastatic thyroid tumors. Overall study context: Repertoire comparison spanned blood and tumor or nodule tissue of malignant and benign thyroid patients. Findings and limits, study-wide: The reported finding was significantly higher TCR beta diversity in malignant thyroid tumors relative to benign nodules, in blood and tumor.

All patients were treatment-naive before thyroid surgery. The CDR3 spans 15 residues. The germline gives CDR1 MDHEN, CDR2 SYDVKM. Sequencing input: adjacent normal tissue. The sequence derives from a male donor with papillary thyroid cancer or a benign thyroid nodule (not recorded which). Some clones in this sample may be carry-over from other donors' samples. V is TRBV28 and J is TRBJ1-4; 12 bases align to TRBD1. This CDR3 is CASSLGQGANERLFF. CDR3 coding DNA: TGTGCCAGCAGTTTGGGACAGGGGGCTAATGAAAGACTGTTTTTT.